Listed below are T cell receptor beta chains from one sample, sequenced in a study of T cells after yellow fever vaccination. TCRdb reprocessed the 5' RACE reads via MiXCR and lists one record per CDR3 protein. Counted here are about 360,000 distinct CDR3 sequences, 6.2% occurring once; the ten biggest clones make up 15%. The source was PBMCs, collected 5 days after the yellow fever booster vaccination. Receptor source: a man aged 25-45 years who received the YFV17D yellow fever vaccine. The CDR3 runs from the conserved cysteine through the conserved F or W. The D gene is left open where the match is weak. The listing skips clone size in some rows; elsewhere it reads once, few, many or a size class.

d_gene	v_gene	j_gene	abundance	CDR3nt	CDR3aa
TRBD2	TRBV27	TRBJ2-3	-	TGTGCCAGCAGTGTGCCTAGCGGGAGGGCCTTATATACGCAGTATTTT	CASSVPSGRALYTQYF
-	TRBV5-4	TRBJ1-6	-	TGTGCCAGCAGCTTGGTGGGGGAGAGGTCACCCCTCCACTTT	CASSLVGERSPLHF
-	TRBV4-3	TRBJ1-2	many	TGCGCCAGCAGCCAAGATACCAGAAACGGGGGCTACACCTTC	CASSQDTRNGGYTF
-	TRBV7-2	TRBJ2-5	many	TGTGCCACCTCTTGGGGGACGGAGACCCAGTACTTC	CATSWGTETQYF
TRBD2	TRBV7-2	TRBJ2-3	-	TGTGCCAGCAGGTTAGCGGGGAGGACAGATACGCAGTATTTT	CASRLAGRTDTQYF
-	TRBV21-1	TRBJ2-7	many	TGTGCCAGCAGCAACAGGGGAAGGGGTTTTCCCCACGAGCAGTACTTC	CASSNRGRGFPHEQYF
TRBD1	TRBV2	TRBJ2-7	-	TGTGCCAGCAGTGAAGCCGGGACAGGGGGCTCCTACGAGCAGTACTTC	CASSEAGTGGSYEQYF
TRBD2	TRBV5-1	TRBJ2-7	many	TGCGCCAGCAGCTCGACTAGCGGGACCTCCTACGAGCAGTACTTC	CASSSTSGTSYEQYF
-	TRBV7-2	TRBJ2-1	many	TGTGCCAGCAGCCCCCGTGGGAGTACAGAGCAGTTCTTC	CASSPRGSTEQFF
TRBD2	TRBV5-1	TRBJ2-1	few	TGCGCCAGCAGCCAGGGGACTAGCGGGTTAGAACAGTTCTTC	CASSQGTSGLEQFF
TRBD1	TRBV7-2	TRBJ2-1	-	TGTGCCAGCAGCGAAGACAGGGGGCAGTTCTTC	CASSEDRGQFF
-	TRBV20-1	TRBJ2-3	-	TGCAGTGCTAGACCACCTCGGGACGACACAGATACGCAGTATTTT	CSARPPRDDTDTQYF
-	TRBV3-1	TRBJ1-5	few	TGTGCCAGCAGCCAAGCGGGGCCCGGACAGCCCCAGCATTTT	CASSQAGPGQPQHF
-	TRBV7-2	TRBJ2-3	many	TGTGCCAGCAGCCTTTCCGGACAGTACGATACGCAGTATTTT	CASSLSGQYDTQYF
TRBD2	TRBV20-1	TRBJ2-5	many	TGCAGTGCTAGGTCGGCGGGAGATCTACAAGAGACCCAGTACTTC	CSARSAGDLQETQYF
TRBD1	TRBV6-1	TRBJ2-7	many	TGTGCCAGCCGCACAGGGGAAAGCTCCTACGAGCAGTACTTC	CASRTGESSYEQYF
TRBD1	TRBV12-3/TRBV12-4	TRBJ2-6	-	TGTGCCAGCAAGGGGACAGGGTTCCGTTCTGGGGCCAACGTCCTGACTTTC	CASKGTGFRSGANVLTF
-	TRBV3-1	TRBJ1-5	-	TGTACCATCTGTTTTTTTACGGGCAGCTTTTATAGCAATCAGCCCCAGCATTTT	CTICFFTGSFYSNQPQHF
TRBD2	TRBV28	TRBJ2-7	few	TGTGCCAGCAGTTTATCGGGACTAGCGGAGAGCTCCTACGAGCAGTACTTC	CASSLSGLAESSYEQYF
TRBD2	TRBV25-1	TRBJ2-3	-	TGTGCCAGCAGCGATACTAGCGGGAGGGTAGGCACAGATACGCAGTATTTT	CASSDTSGRVGTDTQYF
-	TRBV12-3/TRBV12-4	TRBJ1-2	few	TGTGCCAGCAGTTTGCGTACTAACTATGGCTACACCTTC	CASSLRTNYGYTF
TRBD2	TRBV7-8	TRBJ2-7	few	TGTGCCAGCAGCTTAGGCCCACGGCTAGCGGGAAGGAGCGAGCAGTACTTC	CASSLGPRLAGRSEQYF
-	TRBV5-1	TRBJ2-5	-	TGCGCCAGCAGCTATGACAGTTTAATAAGGGAGACCCAGTACTTC	CASSYDSLIRETQYF
TRBD2	TRBV7-9	TRBJ2-5	-	TGTGCCAGCAGCTCGGGACTAGCGGGAGGTCAAGAGACCCAGTACTTC	CASSSGLAGGQETQYF
TRBD2	TRBV4-2	TRBJ2-5	many	TGTGCCAGCAGCCCTTCTAGCGGGAGGGCCGGGGCACCCAGGTCCCAGTACTTC	CASSPSSGRAGAPRSQYF
-	TRBV20-1	TRBJ1-2	many	TGCAGTGCTAGCAGCAGGGCGAACTATGGCTACACCTTC	CSASSRANYGYTF
-	TRBV7-9	TRBJ2-1	many	TGTGCCAGCAGCCTCGTTGCGGTCTCCTACAATGAGCAGTTCTTC	CASSLVAVSYNEQFF
-	TRBV25-1	TRBJ2-1	few	TGTGCCAGCAGTCGGCCCGCCTACAATGAGCAGTTCTTC	CASSRPAYNEQFF
-	TRBV19	TRBJ2-2	-	TGTGCCAGTAAAGAAGGGCGCTCCACCGGGGAGCTGTTTTTT	CASKEGRSTGELFF
-	TRBV21-1	TRBJ2-1	-	TGTGCCAGCAGCAAAGGTTCGCTTCCCCGTGAGCAGTTCTTC	CASSKGSLPREQFF
TRBD1	TRBV5-1	TRBJ2-7	many	TGCGCCAGCAGCTCAATGGGACAGGGGAGCTCCTACGAGCAGTACTTC	CASSSMGQGSSYEQYF
TRBD1	TRBV7-9	TRBJ2-5	-	TGTGCCAGCAGCCCAAAGAAGGGACAGCAAGAGACCCAGTACTTC	CASSPKKGQQETQYF
-	TRBV6-4	TRBJ1-2	many	TGTGCCAGCAGTGACTCGTCAAACTCTAACTATGGCTACACCTTC	CASSDSSNSNYGYTF
-	TRBV28	TRBJ2-5	many	TGTGCCAGCAGTTTCGGGTACCAAGAGACCCAGTACTTC	CASSFGYQETQYF
-	TRBV29-1	TRBJ2-1	few	TGCAGCGCCCTTGCAGGGACCGACTCCTACAATGAGCAGTTCTTC	CSALAGTDSYNEQFF
TRBD2	TRBV7-2	TRBJ2-3	-	TGTGCCAGCAGCTTCCTAGCGGGAGTGCCAGATACGCAGTATTTT	CASSFLAGVPDTQYF
-	TRBV6-6	TRBJ1-4	many	TGTGCCAGCAGGAGAGGGAGGAGTGAAAAACTGTTTTTT	CASRRGRSEKLFF
-	TRBV7-2	TRBJ2-3	-	TGTGCCAGCAGTAATACGGGAGATACGCAGTATTTT	CASSNTGDTQYF
-	TRBV12-3/TRBV12-4	TRBJ1-2	many	TGTGCCAGCACCCTTTTGGGGGGCTCCGGCTACACCTTC	CASTLLGGSGYTF
TRBD2	TRBV7-2	TRBJ2-1	few	TGTGCCAGCGGAGCGGGAGGCAAGAACAATGAGCAGTTCTTC	CASGAGGKNNEQFF
TRBD1	TRBV6-1	TRBJ2-1	-	TGTGCCAGCAGCTTCCGGGACAGTCGTCGCGATGAGCAGTTCTTC	CASSFRDSRRDEQFF
-	TRBV20-1	TRBJ2-6	few	TGCAGTGCCAGGGACGGTGGGGCCGTCCTGACTTTC	CSARDGGAVLTF
TRBD1	TRBV7-2	TRBJ2-2	-	TGTGCCAGCAGCTTACCCCCGGGACAGGTAGCCGGGGAGCTGTTTTTT	CASSLPPGQVAGELFF
-	TRBV5-1	TRBJ1-4	few	TGCGCCAGCAGCCCAGTTTTAAGCGAGCGTGAAAAACTGTTTTTT	CASSPVLSEREKLFF
-	TRBV29-1	TRBJ2-7	few	TGCAGCGTGGTTGCGGGTGGGGACGAGCAGTACTTC	CSVVAGGDEQYF
-	TRBV20-1	TRBJ2-1	-	TGCTGTGCTAGAGGCCTAGCGTCGGGTAGAAGCTCCTACAATGAGCAGTTCTTC	CCARGLASGRSSYNEQFF
TRBD2	TRBV7-2	TRBJ2-5	many	TGTGCCAGTAGACTAGCGGGCCAGACCCAGTACTTC	CASRLAGQTQYF
TRBD2	TRBV14	TRBJ2-5	few	TGTGCCAGCAGCCAAGAGTTTGGGCTAGCGGGAGGTCGCCAAGAGACCCAGTACTTC	CASSQEFGLAGGRQETQYF
TRBD2	TRBV6-1	TRBJ2-1	few	TGTGCCAGCAGGAAGCGGGAGGCCCGCCCTTACAATGAGCAGTTCTTC	CASRKREARPYNEQFF
-	TRBV27	TRBJ2-2	few	TGTGCCAGCAGTGCCTACCCCGCGAACACCGGGGAGCTGTTTTTT	CASSAYPANTGELFF
-	TRBV7-2	TRBJ1-2	-	TGTGCCAGCAGCTTAGTCACCTATGGCTACACCTTC	CASSLVTYGYTF
-	TRBV20-1	TRBJ1-5	-	TGCAGTGCTAGAGCTTGGACCGGGGGGGTCTCGACAATTAGCAATCAGCCCCAGCATTTT	CSARAWTGGVSTISNQPQHF
-	TRBV29-1	TRBJ2-7	many	TGCAGCGTTCCCAAGGAGGCAGGGATGAGGGACGAGCAGTACTTC	CSVPKEAGMRDEQYF
-	TRBV30	TRBJ1-5	-	TGTGCCTGGAGTGGGGGTTCCAATCAGCCCCAGCATTTT	CAWSGGSNQPQHF
-	TRBV4-3	TRBJ1-5	-	TGCGCCAGCAGCCAAGATTCCGGGGGGCAGCCCCAGCATTTT	CASSQDSGGQPQHF
-	TRBV7-2	TRBJ2-1	-	TGTGCCAGCAGCTTATTGATTAATGAGCAGTTCTTC	CASSLLINEQFF
TRBD1	TRBV20-1	TRBJ1-5	many	TGCAGTGCGTGGGACAGCCGGGATAGCAATCAGCCCCAGCATTTT	CSAWDSRDSNQPQHF
-	TRBV27	TRBJ2-1	few	TGTGCCAGCAGCCCTCCCCGAACAGGTAGCTCCTACAATGAGCAGTTCTTC	CASSPPRTGSSYNEQFF
TRBD2	TRBV28	TRBJ2-5	-	TGTGCCAGCCTACTACCGAGCGGGAAGGGAGAGACCCAGTACTTC	CASLLPSGKGETQYF
-	TRBV25-1	TRBJ2-2	few	TGTGCCAGCAGTGACGGGGGAAGCCTCCTCAACACCGGGGAGCTGTTTTTT	CASSDGGSLLNTGELFF